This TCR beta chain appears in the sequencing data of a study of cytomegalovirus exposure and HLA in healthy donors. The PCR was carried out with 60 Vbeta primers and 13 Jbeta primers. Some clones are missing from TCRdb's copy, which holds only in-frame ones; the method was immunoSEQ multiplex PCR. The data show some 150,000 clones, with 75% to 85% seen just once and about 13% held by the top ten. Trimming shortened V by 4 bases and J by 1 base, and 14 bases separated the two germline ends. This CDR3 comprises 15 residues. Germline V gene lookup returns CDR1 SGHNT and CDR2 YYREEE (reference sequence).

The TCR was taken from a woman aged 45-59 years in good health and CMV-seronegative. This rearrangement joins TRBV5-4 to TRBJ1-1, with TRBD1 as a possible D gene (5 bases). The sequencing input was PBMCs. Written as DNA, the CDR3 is TGTGCCAGCAGCGCCCAAACGACAGAGAACACTGAAGCTTTCTTT. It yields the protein CASSAQTTENTEAFF.